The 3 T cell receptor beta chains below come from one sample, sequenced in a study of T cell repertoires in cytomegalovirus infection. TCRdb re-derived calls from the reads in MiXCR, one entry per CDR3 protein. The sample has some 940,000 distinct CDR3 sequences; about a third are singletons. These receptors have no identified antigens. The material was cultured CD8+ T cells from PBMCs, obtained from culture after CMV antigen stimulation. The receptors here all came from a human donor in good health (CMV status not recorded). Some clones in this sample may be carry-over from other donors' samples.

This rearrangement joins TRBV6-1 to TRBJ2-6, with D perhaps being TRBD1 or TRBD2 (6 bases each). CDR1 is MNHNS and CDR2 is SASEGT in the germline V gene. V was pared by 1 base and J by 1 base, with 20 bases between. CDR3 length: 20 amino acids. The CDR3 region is CASSEEIIPGADSGANVLTF. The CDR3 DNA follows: TGTGCCAGCAGTGAAGAAATCATTCCGGGGGCCGATTCTGGGGCCAACGTCCTGACTTTC.

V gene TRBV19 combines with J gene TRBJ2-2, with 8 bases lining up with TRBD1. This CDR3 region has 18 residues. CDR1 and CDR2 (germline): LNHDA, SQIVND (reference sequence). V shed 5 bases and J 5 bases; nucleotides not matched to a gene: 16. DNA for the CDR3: TGTGCCAGTAGTCCGGGGGACAGGACGTATATATCGACCGGGGAGCTGTTTTTT. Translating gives CASSPGDRTYISTGELFF.

The CDR3 reads CSAPTGFPGYTF. The CDR3 DNA sequence: TGCAGTGCTCCAACAGGGTTCCCGGGCTACACCTTC. This rearrangement joins TRBV20-1 to TRBJ1-2; D is perhaps TRBD1 (6 bases). The CDR3 is made up of 12 amino acids. V shed 5 bases and J shed 8 bases, with 15 bases lying between them. The V gene's germline CDR1 is DFQATT and CDR2 SNEGSKA (reference sequence).